This T cell receptor (beta chain) originates from a study of beta chain features in type 1 diabetes. All of the isolated RNA was reverse transcribed, so expressed TCRB transcripts were sequenced. Here immunoSEQ multiplex PCR was the method, and the copy in TCRdb shows in-frame clones only, minus some. The sample includes 600,000 or so clones, roughly an eighth seen only once; the top ten take more than 0.1%. Concerning this clone itself: As yet, its antigen is unknown.

It was via CD45RO/CCR7/CD25/CD127/CD95/CD27 that CD4+ naive, central memory, regulatory and stem cell-like memory cells were sorted. The trim removed 4 bases at V and 0 bases at J, leaving 6 bases unmatched. The CDR3 spans 16 residues. The germline V gene has CDR1 SGHRS and CDR2 YFSETQ. Study-level results: Fewer junction insertions and more nucleotide deletions appeared in type 1 diabetes patients. A moderate, significant TCRB CDR3 shortening appeared in type 1 diabetes across four CD4+ subsets.

The receptor was derived from a young man with type 1 diabetes. This chain joins TRBV5-1 and TRBJ2-1, with 8 bases fitting TRBD1. Sequenced: naive CD4+ T cells from blood. This CDR3 reads CASSLRDRSSYNEQFF. The CDR3 DNA sequence: TGCGCCAGCAGCCTCCGGGACAGGAGCTCCTACAATGAGCAGTTCTTC.